The rows below give T cell receptor beta chains drawn from one sample of a study of blood T cell repertoires in COVID-19. Repertoires were generated with immunoSEQ multiplex PCR, while TCRdb's copy carries only in-frame clones and drops some. The sample shows about 96,000 clones, about 90% of them seen only once. Specimen: peripheral blood. These receptors came from a human donor with COVID-19, enrolled during active disease. The donor label of this sample is uncertain. The CDR3 runs from the conserved cysteine through the conserved F or W. D genes are given only for firm matches. Size tells how often a clone was seen (once, few, many) or the class of an expanded clone, and some rows leave it out.

v_call,d_call,j_call,clone_size,cdr3_aa,cdr3_nt
TRBV4-2,TRBD1,TRBJ1-1,-,CASSQGQGGWTEAFF,TGTGCCAGCAGCCAAGGACAGGGGGGCTGGACTGAAGCTTTCTTT
TRBV5-1,TRBD2,TRBJ2-3,-,CASSITGLAGMDTQYF,TGCGCCAGCAGCATAACAGGACTAGCGGGGATGGATACGCAGTATTTT
TRBV7-6,TRBD1,TRBJ1-2,-,CASSLGQGADYGYTF,TGTGCCAGCAGCTTGGGACAGGGGGCGGACTATGGCTACACCTTC
TRBV7-2,-,TRBJ2-3,-,CASSSLGVVLSTDTQYF,TGTGCCAGCAGCTCCCTCGGGGTTGTGTTGAGCACAGATACGCAGTATTTT
TRBV19,-,TRBJ1-3,-,CASKGGSVAAGNTIYF,TGTGCCAGTAAAGGCGGATCGGTTGCCGCTGGAAACACCATATATTTT
TRBV14,-,TRBJ1-2,few,CASSQDFGQGGYTF,TGTGCCAGCAGCCAAGATTTCGGGCAGGGTGGCTACACCTTC
TRBV18,TRBD1,TRBJ2-2,-,CASSPDRGRDSTGELFF,TGTGCCAGCTCACCCGACAGGGGGCGCGATTCCACCGGGGAGCTGTTTTTT
TRBV10-2,TRBD1,TRBJ1-5,-,CASSEPWTGGNQPQHF,TGCGCCAGCAGTGAGCCCTGGACAGGGGGGAATCAGCCCCAGCATTTT
TRBV18,TRBD1,TRBJ2-3,-,CASSPRTGGVADTQYF,TGTGCCAGCTCACCACGGACAGGGGGAGTCGCAGATACGCAGTATTTT
TRBV10-1,-,TRBJ1-3,-,CASSESSGAGNTIYF,TGCGCCAGCAGTGAGTCGTCCGGAGCTGGAAACACCATATATTTT
TRBV11-2,-,TRBJ2-2,-,CASSRITGNTGELFF,TGTGCCAGCAGCCGCATAACAGGAAACACCGGGGAGCTGTTTTTT
TRBV11-2,-,TRBJ1-6,-,CASSSGINSPLHF,TGTGCCAGCAGCTCAGGGATTAATTCACCCCTCCACTTT
TRBV6-5,TRBD2,TRBJ2-1,-,CASSGLAGNNEQFF,TGTGCCAGCAGCGGACTAGCGGGAAATAATGAGCAGTTCTTC
TRBV6-5,-,TRBJ1-1,-,CASSYGAVNTEAFF,TGTGCCAGCAGTTACGGGGCGGTGAACACTGAAGCTTTCTTT
TRBV7-9,-,TRBJ2-7,-,CASSLIPFHEQYF,TGTGCCAGCAGCTTAATCCCCTTCCACGAGCAGTACTTC
TRBV29-1,-,TRBJ1-4,-,CSVEDGTYPNEKLFF,TGCAGCGTTGAAGATGGTACCTACCCTAATGAAAAACTGTTTTTT
TRBV6-5,TRBD1,TRBJ2-5,many,CASSYSGAGGIETQYF,TGTGCCAGCAGTTACTCGGGGGCAGGGGGTATAGAGACCCAGTACTTC
TRBV18,-,TRBJ2-2,-,CASSPPPRGRELFF,TGTGCCAGCTCACCACCCCCCCGGGGAAGAGAGCTGTTTTTT
TRBV4-2,-,TRBJ1-4,-,CASSRGLPNEKLFF,TGTGCCAGCAGCCGCGGGCTACCTAATGAAAAACTGTTTTTT
TRBV9,TRBD1,TRBJ1-5,once,CASSPGTGESQPQHF,TGTGCCAGCAGCCCCGGGACAGGGGAGAGTCAGCCCCAGCATTTT
TRBV6-5,-,TRBJ2-7,-,CASSTARDTSYEQYF,TGTGCCAGCAGTACTGCACGGGACACCTCCTACGAGCAGTACTTC
TRBV6-1,-,TRBJ1-5,-,CASSEARTGSQPQHF,TGTGCCAGCAGTGAAGCGAGAACAGGGAGCCAGCCCCAGCATTTT
TRBV6-1,-,TRBJ1-5,-,CASSEAGVDQPQHF,TGTGCCAGCAGTGAGGCAGGGGTAGATCAGCCCCAGCATTTT
TRBV15,-,TRBJ1-5,-,CATSRDIGGEPQHF,TGTGCCACCAGCAGGGACATCGGGGGGGAGCCCCAGCATTTT
TRBV6-5,-,TRBJ1-1,-,CASSYSNPRGEAFF,TGTGCCAGCAGTTACTCGAACCCTCGGGGAGAAGCTTTCTTT
TRBV5-6,-,TRBJ1-4,-,CASSHPGEKLFF,TGTGCCAGCAGCCACCCCGGGGAAAAACTGTTTTTT
TRBV6-5,-,TRBJ1-6,-,CASSYSSGPPLHF,TGTGCCAGCAGTTACTCGAGCGGGCCACCCCTCCACTTT
TRBV3-1/TRBV3-2,TRBD2,TRBJ2-3,few,CASSQGRGDTQYF,TGTGCCAGCAGCCAGGGGAGGGGAGATACGCAGTATTTT
TRBV6-5,-,TRBJ2-3,-,CASNYQGSGTDTQYF,TGTGCCAGCAACTACCAGGGTTCTGGCACAGATACGCAGTATTTT
TRBV7-9,-,TRBJ2-7,-,CASSPPLTSYEQYF,TGTGCCAGCAGCCCCCCCCTTACATCCTACGAGCAGTACTTC
TRBV27,TRBD1,TRBJ2-5,-,CASSFHRGEGETQYF,TGTGCCAGCAGTTTCCACAGGGGAGAGGGAGAGACCCAGTACTTC
TRBV11-3,-,TRBJ2-3,-,CASSLGEDTQYF,TGTGCCAGCAGCTTAGGAGAAGATACGCAGTATTTT
TRBV20-1,-,TRBJ1-5,-,CSVSTRGDQPQHF,TGCAGTGTTAGTACCAGGGGAGATCAGCCCCAGCATTTT
TRBV7-2,TRBD1,TRBJ1-2,-,CASSNRDRAVGGYTF,TGTGCCAGCAGCAACCGGGACAGGGCGGTGGGTGGCTACACCTTC
TRBV18,-,TRBJ1-1,-,CASSPPRGGRNTEAFF,TGTGCCAGCTCACCACCGCGAGGAGGTCGGAACACTGAAGCTTTCTTT
TRBV9,-,TRBJ1-1,-,CASSVEGDVNTEAFF,TGTGCCAGCAGCGTAGAGGGGGATGTTAACACTGAAGCTTTCTTT
TRBV19,TRBD2,TRBJ2-1,-,CASRLAGGYNEQFF,TGTGCCTCCCGACTAGCGGGGGGATACAATGAGCAGTTCTTC
TRBV2,TRBD2,TRBJ2-3,-,CASSDVIAGSDTQYF,TGTGCCAGCAGTGATGTGATAGCGGGGTCAGATACGCAGTATTTT
TRBV21-1,-,TRBJ2-1,-,CASRTGTSGTPYNEQFF,TGTGCCAGCCGAACCGGGACTAGCGGGACCCCCTACAATGAGCAGTTCTTC
TRBV29-1,-,TRBJ2-2,-,CSVGIVASGELFF,TGCAGCGTTGGAATTGTGGCATCCGGGGAGCTGTTTTTT
TRBV19,TRBD2,TRBJ2-1,-,CASSSATMLAGSNEQFF,TGTGCCAGTAGTTCGGCCACCATGCTAGCGGGGAGTAATGAGCAGTTCTTC
TRBV6-5,-,TRBJ2-2,-,CASRVSGTGELFF,TGTGCCAGCAGGGTATCGGGCACCGGGGAGCTGTTTTTT
TRBV10-3,-,TRBJ2-7,-,CAISESLAGREQYF,TGTGCCATCAGTGAGTCCTTGGCAGGGCGCGAGCAGTACTTC
TRBV28,TRBD1,TRBJ1-4,-,CASLGGTGLSGEKLFF,TGTGCCAGCCTAGGAGGGACAGGGCTTTCGGGGGAAAAACTGTTTTTT
TRBV7-9,TRBD2,TRBJ2-2,medium-sized,CASRPSSGTRGELFF,TGTGCCAGCAGACCCTCTAGCGGGACTAGGGGGGAGCTGTTTTTT
TRBV28,TRBD1,TRBJ1-2,-,CASSRQGPRYGYTF,TGTGCCAGCAGCAGACAGGGCCCCCGCTATGGCTACACCTTC
TRBV7-2,-,TRBJ2-3,-,CASTPGTLKSVGTDTQYF,TGTGCCAGCACCCCGGGGACTCTTAAGTCGGTCGGCACAGATACGCAGTATTTT